This T cell receptor (beta chain) appears in the sequencing data of a study of T cells of healthy individuals. V gave up 4 bases and J gave up 5 bases, with 9 bases separating them. Germline CDR1 ENHRY, CDR2 SYGVKD. CDR3 size: 12 residues. This clonotype was counted ten times or more. TCRdb fed the 5' RACE reads into MiXCR, producing one record per CDR3 protein. The sample has roughly 87,000 distinct CDR3 sequences, roughly 15% seen once. The rearrangement uses TRBV10-3 and TRBJ2-7, with a possible D match to TRBD2 (5 bases). The clonotype comes from a human donor in good health. Here the CDR3 reads CAISVFGNEQYF. The CDR3 nucleotides read TGTGCCATCAGTGTATTCGGGAACGAGCAGTACTTC.